This T cell receptor (beta chain) was observed in a study of T cell responses to AZD1222 COVID-19 vaccine. The assay was immunoSEQ multiplex PCR, and TCRdb's table has in-frame clones only and misses some. The sample contains fewer than 150,000 clones, approximately 86% of which appear only once. The clonotype was recovered from an adult in good health. Sequencing used peripheral blood, obtained on day 0 of AZD1222 vaccination.

The CDR3 region has the DNA TGTGCCACCTGGACCGTTTTAGGAGGAAATCAGCCCCAGCATTTT. Its translation: CATWTVLGGNQPQHF. The V call is TRBV21-1, the J call TRBJ1-5. TRBV21-1 is a documented pseudogene. This CDR3 has 15 amino acids.